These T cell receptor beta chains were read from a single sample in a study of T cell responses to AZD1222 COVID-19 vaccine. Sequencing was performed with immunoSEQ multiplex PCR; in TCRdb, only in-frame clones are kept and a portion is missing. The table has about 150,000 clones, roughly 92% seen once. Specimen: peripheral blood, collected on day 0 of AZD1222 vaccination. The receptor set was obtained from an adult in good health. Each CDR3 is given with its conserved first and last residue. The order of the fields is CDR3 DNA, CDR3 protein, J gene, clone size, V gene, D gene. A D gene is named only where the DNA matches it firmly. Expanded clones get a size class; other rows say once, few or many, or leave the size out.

CDR3nt: TGTGCCAGCAGCCCCCCCGAGAGGGGGGAATCCTACGAGCAGTACTTC
CDR3aa: CASSPPERGESYEQYF
j_gene: TRBJ2-7
abundance: .
v_gene: TRBV5-4
d_gene: .

CDR3nt: TGTGCCAGTAGTATGGACTGGAACAATGAGCAGTTCTTC
CDR3aa: CASSMDWNNEQFF
j_gene: TRBJ2-1
abundance: .
v_gene: TRBV19
d_gene: .

CDR3nt: TGTGCCAGCAGCAAAGATAGGACAGCGCCGAACACCGGGGAGCTGTTTTTT
CDR3aa: CASSKDRTAPNTGELFF
j_gene: TRBJ2-2
abundance: .
v_gene: TRBV21-1
d_gene: .

CDR3nt: TGCGCCAGCAGCTTGGGGCCGGCAGGGGGCTACGAGCAGTACTTC
CDR3aa: CASSLGPAGGYEQYF
j_gene: TRBJ2-7
abundance: .
v_gene: TRBV5-1
d_gene: TRBD1

CDR3nt: TGTGCCAGCAGCTTCCTATCCGGGACTAGCGGGAGGCCCTACGAGCAGTACTTC
CDR3aa: CASSFLSGTSGRPYEQYF
j_gene: TRBJ2-7
abundance: .
v_gene: TRBV3-1/TRBV3-2
d_gene: TRBD2

CDR3nt: TGTGCCAGCAGTGATGAAACTAGCGGGAGGGCGAACACCGGGGAGCTGTTTTTT
CDR3aa: CASSDETSGRANTGELFF
j_gene: TRBJ2-2
abundance: .
v_gene: TRBV25-1
d_gene: TRBD2

CDR3nt: TGCAGCGTTGAAGTAGACAGCTATGGCTACACCTTC
CDR3aa: CSVEVDSYGYTF
j_gene: TRBJ1-2
abundance: .
v_gene: TRBV29-1
d_gene: .

CDR3nt: TGCGCCAGCGCCCAGACAGGGGCAAGCACTGAAGCTTTCTTT
CDR3aa: CASAQTGASTEAFF
j_gene: TRBJ1-1
abundance: .
v_gene: TRBV10-2
d_gene: TRBD1

CDR3nt: TGTGCCAGCAGCTCGAGGACAGGGGTGACAGATACGCAGTATTTT
CDR3aa: CASSSRTGVTDTQYF
j_gene: TRBJ2-3
abundance: .
v_gene: TRBV7-9
d_gene: TRBD1

CDR3nt: TGTGCCACCAGCAGAGAAGGACAGGGAGCCTACGAGCAGTACTTC
CDR3aa: CATSREGQGAYEQYF
j_gene: TRBJ2-7
abundance: once
v_gene: TRBV15
d_gene: TRBD1

CDR3nt: TGTGCCAGCAGCCCCTGGGGGGGGCTCTCCGAGCAGTACTTC
CDR3aa: CASSPWGGLSEQYF
j_gene: TRBJ2-7
abundance: .
v_gene: TRBV9
d_gene: .

CDR3nt: TGTGCCAGCAGCTTACTCGTCGGCTCTGGAAACACCATATATTTT
CDR3aa: CASSLLVGSGNTIYF
j_gene: TRBJ1-3
abundance: .
v_gene: TRBV7-9
d_gene: .

CDR3nt: TGTGCCACCTACAGGGAATCCGGAAACACCATATATTTT
CDR3aa: CATYRESGNTIYF
j_gene: TRBJ1-3
abundance: .
v_gene: TRBV2
d_gene: .

CDR3nt: TGTGCCAGCAGTGAATCGGCAGCAGAGAATGAAAAACTGTTTTTT
CDR3aa: CASSESAAENEKLFF
j_gene: TRBJ1-4
abundance: .
v_gene: TRBV6-1
d_gene: .

CDR3nt: TGTGCCTGGAGTGCAACAGGGGTGAGCGAAGCTTTCTTT
CDR3aa: CAWSATGVSEAFF
j_gene: TRBJ1-1
abundance: .
v_gene: TRBV30
d_gene: TRBD1

CDR3nt: TGTGCCAGTAGTATCCGGGACAGAATATACGAGCAGTACTTC
CDR3aa: CASSIRDRIYEQYF
j_gene: TRBJ2-7
abundance: once
v_gene: TRBV19
d_gene: TRBD1

CDR3nt: TGTGCCAGCAGTCCACAGCCGACAGGGGTTCAGTACTTC
CDR3aa: CASSPQPTGVQYF
j_gene: TRBJ2-7
abundance: .
v_gene: TRBV12-3/TRBV12-4
d_gene: TRBD1

CDR3nt: TGTGCCAGCAGCGGAGCGGGAATTCGTACAGATACGCAGTATTTT
CDR3aa: CASSGAGIRTDTQYF
j_gene: TRBJ2-3
abundance: .
v_gene: TRBV7-6
d_gene: TRBD2

CDR3nt: TGTGCCAGCTCACCAAAGACAGATACGCAGTATTTT
CDR3aa: CASSPKTDTQYF
j_gene: TRBJ2-3
abundance: .
v_gene: TRBV18
d_gene: .

CDR3nt: TGCGCCAGCAGCTTGAGAGCGGGGACTGAAGCTTTCTTT
CDR3aa: CASSLRAGTEAFF
j_gene: TRBJ1-1
abundance: .
v_gene: TRBV5-1
d_gene: .

CDR3nt: TGTGCCAGCAGGGGGAATATTGGTCAGCCCCAGCATTTT
CDR3aa: CASRGNIGQPQHF
j_gene: TRBJ1-5
abundance: .
v_gene: TRBV2
d_gene: .

CDR3nt: TGTGCCAGCAGCCCACCGACAGGGGACACTGAAGCTTTCTTT
CDR3aa: CASSPPTGDTEAFF
j_gene: TRBJ1-1
abundance: .
v_gene: TRBV7-8
d_gene: TRBD1

CDR3nt: TGTGCCTGGAGTCGACAGACTAATGAAAAACTGTTTTTT
CDR3aa: CAWSRQTNEKLFF
j_gene: TRBJ1-4
abundance: .
v_gene: TRBV30
d_gene: .

CDR3nt: TGTGCCAGCAGCAAGTACAGGGGGGAGAACACTGAAGCTTTCTTT
CDR3aa: CASSKYRGENTEAFF
j_gene: TRBJ1-1
abundance: .
v_gene: TRBV7-8
d_gene: TRBD1

CDR3nt: TGTGCCAGCATCTCCAGTGTGGAGGGGTCAGATACGCAGTATTTT
CDR3aa: CASISSVEGSDTQYF
j_gene: TRBJ2-3
abundance: few
v_gene: TRBV6-5
d_gene: .

CDR3nt: TGTGCCAGCAGCTCCTTAGCGGGAGGGGGGGACAATGAGCAGTTCTTC
CDR3aa: CASSSLAGGGDNEQFF
j_gene: TRBJ2-1
abundance: .
v_gene: TRBV7-2
d_gene: TRBD2

CDR3nt: TGTGCCAGCAGCGTAGGGGCCGACAGGGGGCTCGGGAATGAGCAGTTCTTC
CDR3aa: CASSVGADRGLGNEQFF
j_gene: TRBJ2-1
abundance: .
v_gene: TRBV9
d_gene: TRBD1

CDR3nt: TGCAGCGCACGTGAGGACGGGAACACTGAAGCTTTCTTT
CDR3aa: CSAREDGNTEAFF
j_gene: TRBJ1-1
abundance: .
v_gene: TRBV29-1
d_gene: .

CDR3nt: TGTGCCAGCAGTAGGGCATTCACTGAAGCTTTCTTT
CDR3aa: CASSRAFTEAFF
j_gene: TRBJ1-1
abundance: .
v_gene: TRBV7-9
d_gene: .

CDR3nt: TGTGCCAGCAGTGAGTACAGGGAAGGGCAGCCCCAGCATTTT
CDR3aa: CASSEYREGQPQHF
j_gene: TRBJ1-5
abundance: .
v_gene: TRBV2
d_gene: .

CDR3nt: TGTGCCAGCAGTTTCTTACAGGACTTTGAGCAGTACTTC
CDR3aa: CASSFLQDFEQYF
j_gene: TRBJ2-7
abundance: .
v_gene: TRBV12-3/TRBV12-4
d_gene: .

CDR3nt: TGTGCCAGCAGCTTATGGGCAGGGAACACTGAAGCTTTCTTT
CDR3aa: CASSLWAGNTEAFF
j_gene: TRBJ1-1
abundance: .
v_gene: TRBV7-9
d_gene: .

CDR3nt: TGTGCCAGCGGACGAACTTCTGGGGCCAACGTCCTGACTTTC
CDR3aa: CASGRTSGANVLTF
j_gene: TRBJ2-6
abundance: .
v_gene: TRBV6-5
d_gene: .

CDR3nt: TGTGCCACCAGTTCCCCCACAGGACAAGCTTTCTTT
CDR3aa: CATSSPTGQAFF
j_gene: TRBJ1-1
abundance: .
v_gene: TRBV24-1
d_gene: .

CDR3nt: TGTGCCAGCAGCCAGGCGGATGCGGTTTCTGGAAACACCATATATTTT
CDR3aa: CASSQADAVSGNTIYF
j_gene: TRBJ1-3
abundance: .
v_gene: TRBV3-1/TRBV3-2
d_gene: .

CDR3nt: TGTGCCAGCAGCTTGACTAGCGGGAGTGGTGAGCAGTACTTC
CDR3aa: CASSLTSGSGEQYF
j_gene: TRBJ2-7
abundance: .
v_gene: TRBV11-2
d_gene: TRBD2

CDR3nt: TGTGCCTGGAGGTTGGGGGCAGGGATGGACACTGAAGCTTTCTTT
CDR3aa: CAWRLGAGMDTEAFF
j_gene: TRBJ1-1
abundance: .
v_gene: TRBV30
d_gene: .

CDR3nt: TGTGCCAGCTCACCACCGACCGGACAGGGAGGTGAGCAGTTCTTC
CDR3aa: CASSPPTGQGGEQFF
j_gene: TRBJ2-1
abundance: .
v_gene: TRBV18
d_gene: TRBD1

CDR3nt: TGCGCCAGCAGCCAAGTAAGGGCGGGGGAACACGAGCAGTACTTC
CDR3aa: CASSQVRAGEHEQYF
j_gene: TRBJ2-7
abundance: .
v_gene: TRBV4-1
d_gene: TRBD2

CDR3nt: TGTGCCACCGGGCGTCCGGGGAATGCACACGATACGCAGTATTTT
CDR3aa: CATGRPGNAHDTQYF
j_gene: TRBJ2-3
abundance: .
v_gene: TRBV15
d_gene: .

CDR3nt: TGTGCCTGGAGTCGACTCGGGGACGAGCAGTACTTC
CDR3aa: CAWSRLGDEQYF
j_gene: TRBJ2-7
abundance: once
v_gene: TRBV30
d_gene: .

CDR3nt: TGTGCCAGCAGCCAAAGTGAGGGATCCGAAGCTTTCTTT
CDR3aa: CASSQSEGSEAFF
j_gene: TRBJ1-1
abundance: .
v_gene: TRBV3-1/TRBV3-2
d_gene: .

CDR3nt: TGTGCCAGCAGTTTATCGGAGACGGGGACAGATACGCAGTATTTT
CDR3aa: CASSLSETGTDTQYF
j_gene: TRBJ2-3
abundance: .
v_gene: TRBV27
d_gene: .

CDR3nt: TGTGCCTGTTCCCTTAACTATGGCTACACCTTC
CDR3aa: CACSLNYGYTF
j_gene: TRBJ1-2
abundance: .
v_gene: TRBV30
d_gene: .

CDR3nt: TGTGCCAGCAGTAGAGTAGGGACAGGGTATACGGGGTTGGCTTTCTTT
CDR3aa: CASSRVGTGYTGLAFF
j_gene: TRBJ1-1
abundance: .
v_gene: TRBV2
d_gene: TRBD1